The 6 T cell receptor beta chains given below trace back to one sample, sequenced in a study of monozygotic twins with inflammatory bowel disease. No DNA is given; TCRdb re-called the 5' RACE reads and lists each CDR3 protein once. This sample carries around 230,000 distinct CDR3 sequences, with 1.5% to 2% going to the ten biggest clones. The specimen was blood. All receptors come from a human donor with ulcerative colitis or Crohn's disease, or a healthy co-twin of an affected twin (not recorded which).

This CDR3 is CASSYQVSNTEAFF. The J gene is TRBJ1-1, the V gene TRBV7-2. The CDR3 contains 14 residues. The V gene's germline CDR1 is SGHTA and CDR2 FQGNSA.

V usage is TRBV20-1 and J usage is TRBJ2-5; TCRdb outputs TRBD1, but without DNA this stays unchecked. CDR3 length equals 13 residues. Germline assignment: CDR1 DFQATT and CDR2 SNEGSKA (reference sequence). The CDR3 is CSARRTVRVTQYF.

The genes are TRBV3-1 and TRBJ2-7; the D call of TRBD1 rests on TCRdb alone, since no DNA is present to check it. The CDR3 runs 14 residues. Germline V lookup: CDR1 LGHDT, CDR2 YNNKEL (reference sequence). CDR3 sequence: CASSPGTASYEQYF.

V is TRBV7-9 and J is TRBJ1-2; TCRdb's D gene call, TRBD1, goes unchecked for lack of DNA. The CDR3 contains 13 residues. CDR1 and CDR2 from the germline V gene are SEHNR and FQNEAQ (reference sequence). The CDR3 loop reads CASTSGMSNGYTF.

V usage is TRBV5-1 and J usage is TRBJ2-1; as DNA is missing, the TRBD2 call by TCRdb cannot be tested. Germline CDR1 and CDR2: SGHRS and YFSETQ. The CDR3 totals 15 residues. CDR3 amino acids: CASSSSGGSYNEQFF.

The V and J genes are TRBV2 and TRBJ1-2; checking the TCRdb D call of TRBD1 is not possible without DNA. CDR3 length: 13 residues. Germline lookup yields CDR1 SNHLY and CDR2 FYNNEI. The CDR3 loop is CASSDQGKGGYTF.